One and the same sample provided the 16 T cell receptor beta chains below, sequenced in a study of tumor-infiltrating lymphocytes in primary liver carcinoma. Alongside blood RNA obtained from unsorted whole blood, germline DNA was also extracted. Constant-region priming of approximately 500 ng total RNA yielded TCR beta cDNA. ARM-PCR was slightly modified, and three nested multiplex PCR rounds with it gave rise to the TCR beta libraries. For roughly 10 cycles apiece, the opening two PCR rounds ran with TRBV1-TRBV30 forward primers and a C-beta reverse primer. TCRdb processed the multiplex PCR reads anew with MiXCR; each CDR3 protein has one entry. The table includes about 310,000 distinct CDR3 sequences, 65% detected once. The sample was peripheral blood. These TCRs come from a man aged 35 to 55 with primary liver carcinoma and hepatitis B virus infection.

Notes on this clonotype: A much larger clone is a single base away; this may be a read error. DNA of the CDR3: TGCAGCGTCCCAAAAGGGGGCTTGAACACTGAAGCTTTCTTT. Translating it yields CSVPKGGLNTEAFF. V gene TRBV29-1 combines with J gene TRBJ1-1, with 7 nucleotides matching TRBD1. Germline CDR1 and CDR2: SQVTM and ANQGSEA. The junction had 7 bases not matched to a gene; V was cut back by 6 bases and J by 0 bases. CDR3 length: 14 amino acids.

In its sample, this clonotype was seen many times. V usage is TRBV6-1 and J usage is TRBJ2-1, with 12 positions matching TRBD2. CDR3 size: 15 residues. In germline, CDR1 is MNHNS, CDR2 SASEGT. J lost 5 bases, V lost 2 bases, and 1 base had no gene match. The DNA of the CDR3 is TGTGCCAGCAGTGAACTAGCGGGAGGGAACAATGAGCAGTTCTTC. Protein sequence: CASSELAGGNNEQFF.

A remark on this clonotype: Just one base apart from a much larger clone, this may be a read error. The V gene is TRBV10-3, the J gene TRBJ2-7, with TRBD2 matching over 7 bases. Germline V gene sequence: CDR1 ENHRY, CDR2 SYGVKD. The CDR3 sequence is 15 residues long. V lost 0 bases to trimming and J lost 3 bases; unmatched junction nucleotides: 5. The CDR3: CAISESRSGNYEQYF. The CDR3 region has the DNA TGTGCCATCAGTGAGTCGAGAAGCGGGAACTACGAGCAGTACTTC.

The chain recombines TRBV12-3 or TRBV12-4 with TRBJ2-3; D possibly corresponds to TRBD2 (5 bases). The ends were cut back, 4 bases at V and 6 bases at J, with 17 bases in the middle. The CDR3 is made up of 15 amino acids. CDR3 bases: TGTGCCAGCAGTTCCGGAGAGGGTGTGAACGATACGCAGTATTTT. Amino acid sequence: CASSSGEGVNDTQYF.

Worth noting for this clonotype: A read error is possible here, since a much larger clone lies one base away. The V call is TRBV6-6, the J call TRBJ1-5; maybe TRBD1 (5 bases). CDR1 MNHNY and CDR2 SVGAGI come from the germline V gene (reference sequence). This CDR3 contains 15 residues. V was shortened by 0 bases and J by 11 bases, with 17 bases between the two germline ends. The CDR3 coding sequence is TGTGCCAGCAGTTACTCCCCAGGCGTGGGGCAGTCCCAGCATTTT. Translating gives CASSYSPGVGQSQHF.

This clonotype was counted ten times or more. This chain links TRBV13 with TRBJ2-3; 10 positions agree with TRBD1. The CDR3 spans 15 residues. Germline V gene lookup returns CDR1 PRHDT and CDR2 FYEKMQ (reference sequence). J gave up 1 base and V 5 bases, and 3 bases lay outside the gene matches. The CDR3 region has the DNA TGTGCCAGCAGCCCTGGGACAGGGGGCACAGATACGCAGTATTTT. Amino acids: CASSPGTGGTDTQYF.

A remark on this clonotype: Mismatch with germline at one junction end may stem from a read error. CDR3 DNA: TGTGCTAGTGGCTCCGCTTGGGACCAAGAGATCCAGTACTTC. This encodes CASGSAWDQEIQYF. V usage is TRBV12-5 and J usage is TRBJ2-5, with D possibly being TRBD1 or TRBD2 (5 bases each). The CDR3 is 14 residues long. Germline CDR1 and CDR2: LGHNT and FRNRAP.

In this sample, this clonotype turned up once. At one end the junction does not follow the germline gene, possibly because of a read error. This sequence joins TRBV11-2 and TRBJ2-1; 7 nucleotides align to TRBD2. The CDR3 totals 18 residues. CDR1 and CDR2 from the germline V gene are SGHAT and FQNNGV. The DNA for the CDR3 is TGTGCTAGCAGCTTAGAACCCGGACATCCGGGAGGCTACAATGAGCAGTTCTTC. Residues: CASSLEPGHPGGYNEQFF.

The chain recombines TRBV4-2 with TRBJ2-7, with D possibly being TRBD2 (6 bases). The V end lost 4 bases, the J end lost 4 bases, and 14 bases lay between the germline ends. Looked up from germline, CDR1 is LGHNA and CDR2 is YNFKEQ. This CDR3 is 14 amino acids long. The CDR3 spells CASSRGSSGYEQYF. Here the CDR3 DNA reads TGTGCCAGCAGCCGAGGGAGTAGCGGTTACGAGCAGTACTTC.

This clonotype was observed a single time. A much larger clone differs by one base, so this may be a read error. The rearrangement uses TRBV11-2 and TRBJ2-1, with 11 bases fitting TRBD2. CDR1 is SGHAT, CDR2 FQNNGV, per germline. The CDR3 has 14 residues. Here the CDR3 reads CASSRLAGYNERFF. CDR3 coding DNA: TGTGCCAGCAGCCGACTAGCGGGGTACAATGAGCGGTTCTTC.

This clonotype was detected ten times or more. The chain carries TRBV10-3 and TRBJ2-7; either TRBD1 or TRBD2 may supply D (5 bases each). Trimming took off 1 base at V and 6 bases at J, with 13 bases between the two ends. Per the germline V gene, CDR1 is ENHRY and CDR2 is SYGVKD. The CDR3 length is 14 residues. CDR3 in amino acids: CAISEWGTAGEQYF. CDR3 DNA sequence: TGTGCCATCAGTGAGTGGGGGACCGCCGGCGAGCAGTACTTC.

This clonotype appeared a few times. This may come from a read error, since a much larger clone is one base off. The chain carries TRBV29-1 and TRBJ1-1; 8 nucleotides line up with TRBD1. The CDR3 runs 13 residues. CDR1 and CDR2 from the germline V gene are SQVTM and ANQGSEA. Written as DNA, the CDR3 is TGCAGCGTTACCAGGGGGCGCGAAACTGAAGCTCTCTTT. Translated: CSVTRGRETEALF.

This clonotype was counted once. A read error may be the cause here, since a much bigger clone is one base away. The chain recombines TRBV4-2 with TRBJ2-1; the D is unclear. Germline CDR1 and CDR2: LGHNA and YNFKEQ. The CDR3 extends over 16 amino acids. The DNA for the CDR3 is TGTGCCAACAGCCAAGAGCCACTAACAGACTACAATGAGCAGTTCTTC. This translates into CANSQEPLTDYNEQFF.

The chain uses TRBV21-1 and TRBJ2-7; no check of the table's D call, TRBD2, against the DNA was made. TRBV21-1 constitutes a pseudogene. There are 15 residues in the CDR3. In nucleotides, the CDR3 is TGTGCCAGCAGCTACCGACCAGCGGCAACGGGGGAGCAGTACTTC. Residues: CASSYRPAATGEQYF.

As concerns this clonotype: This could be a read error, since a much larger clone is one nucleotide away. J is TRBJ1-1 and V is TRBV29-1; TRBD1 matches 7 bases. Germline V lookup: CDR1 SQVTM, CDR2 ANQGSEA. The CDR3 is 13 residues long. CDR3 sequence (DNA): TGCAGCGTCACGACAGGGATGAAGACTGAAGCTTTCTTT. This codes for CSVTTGMKTEAFF.

There are a few counts of this clonotype. V gene TRBV7-8 combines with J gene TRBJ2-5, with D possibly matching TRBD1 (5 bases). The CDR3 runs to 13 residues. Trimming removed 2 bases at V and 5 bases at J, with 9 bases between. Germline-derived CDR1 and CDR2 are SGHVS and FQNEAQ. The CDR3 reads CASSLSQVETQYF. The CDR3 DNA is TGTGCCAGCAGCTTATCACAGGTGGAGACCCAGTACTTC.